This TCR beta chain was sequenced for a study of cytomegalovirus exposure and HLA in healthy donors. At the level of the study: From roughly 180 million T cells, an earlier analysis saw roughly 100 million unique TCR beta sequences. In terms of ancestry, the Caucasian-associated cluster contained roughly 80% of the approximately 400 genotyped donors.

Concerning this clone: Its antigen is still unknown.

Study outcomes and limitations: Later work found most CMV-associated TCR beta chains apparently HLA-restricted. The CMV antigen specificity of three CMV-associated chains was confirmed through in vitro analysis.

The CDR3 consists of 13 residues. CDR1 is SGHRS and CDR2 is YFSETQ in the germline V gene. V lost 7 bases to trimming and J lost 2 bases, with 12 bases between them. 13 Jbeta primers and 60 Vbeta primers were used for the PCR. Only in-frame clones appear in the TCRdb table, and some are missing; sequencing was by immunoSEQ multiplex PCR. This sample yields some 140,000 clones, of which over 50% are seen a single time; about 1.5% belongs to the top ten. The chain recombines TRBV5-1 with TRBJ2-5; possible D gene TRBD2, 5 bases. The specimen sequenced was PBMCs. The TCR comes from a human donor in good health. The CDR3 region is CASSADSQETQYF. Here the CDR3 DNA reads TGCGCCAGCTCAGCGGACTCACAAGAGACCCAGTACTTC.